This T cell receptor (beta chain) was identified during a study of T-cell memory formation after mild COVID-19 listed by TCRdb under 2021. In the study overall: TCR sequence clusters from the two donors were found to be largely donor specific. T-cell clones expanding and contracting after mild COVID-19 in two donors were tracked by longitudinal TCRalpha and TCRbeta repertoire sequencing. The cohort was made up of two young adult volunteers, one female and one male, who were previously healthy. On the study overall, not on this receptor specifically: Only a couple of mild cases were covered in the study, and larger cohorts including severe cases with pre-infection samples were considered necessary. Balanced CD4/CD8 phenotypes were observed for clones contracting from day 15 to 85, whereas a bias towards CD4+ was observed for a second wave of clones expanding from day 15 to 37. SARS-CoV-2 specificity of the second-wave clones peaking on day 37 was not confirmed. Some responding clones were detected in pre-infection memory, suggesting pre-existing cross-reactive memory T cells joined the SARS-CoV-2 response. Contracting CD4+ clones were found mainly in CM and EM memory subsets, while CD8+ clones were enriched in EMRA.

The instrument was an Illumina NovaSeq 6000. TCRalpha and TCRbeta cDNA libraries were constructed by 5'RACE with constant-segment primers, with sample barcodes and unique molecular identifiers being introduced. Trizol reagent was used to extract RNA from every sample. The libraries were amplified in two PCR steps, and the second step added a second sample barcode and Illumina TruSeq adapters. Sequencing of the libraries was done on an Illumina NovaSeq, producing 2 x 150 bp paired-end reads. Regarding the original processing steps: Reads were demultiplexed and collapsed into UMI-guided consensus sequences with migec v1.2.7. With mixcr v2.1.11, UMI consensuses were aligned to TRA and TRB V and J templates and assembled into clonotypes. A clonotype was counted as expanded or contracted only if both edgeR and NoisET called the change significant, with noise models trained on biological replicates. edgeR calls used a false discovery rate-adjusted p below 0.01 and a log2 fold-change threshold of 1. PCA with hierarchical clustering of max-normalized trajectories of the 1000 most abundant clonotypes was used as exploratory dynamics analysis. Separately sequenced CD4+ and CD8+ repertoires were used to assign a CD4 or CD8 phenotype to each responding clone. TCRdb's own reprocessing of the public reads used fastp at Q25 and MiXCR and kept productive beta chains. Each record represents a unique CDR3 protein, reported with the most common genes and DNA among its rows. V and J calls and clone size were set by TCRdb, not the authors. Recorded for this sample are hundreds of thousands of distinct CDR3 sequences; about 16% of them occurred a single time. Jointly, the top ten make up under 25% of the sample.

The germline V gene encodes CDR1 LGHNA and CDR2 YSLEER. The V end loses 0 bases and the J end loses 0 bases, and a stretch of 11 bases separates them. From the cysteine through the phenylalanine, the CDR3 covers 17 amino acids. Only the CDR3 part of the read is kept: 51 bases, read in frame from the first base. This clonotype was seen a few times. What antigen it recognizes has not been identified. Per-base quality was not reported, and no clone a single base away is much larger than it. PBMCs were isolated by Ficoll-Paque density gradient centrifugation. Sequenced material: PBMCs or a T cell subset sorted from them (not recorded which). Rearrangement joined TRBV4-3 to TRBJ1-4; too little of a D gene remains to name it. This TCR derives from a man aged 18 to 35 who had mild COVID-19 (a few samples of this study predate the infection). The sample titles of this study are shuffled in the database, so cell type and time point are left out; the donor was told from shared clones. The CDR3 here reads CASSQDWSGATNEKLFF. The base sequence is TGCGCCAGCAGCCAAGATTGGTCCGGGGCAACTAATGAAAAACTGTTTTTT.